One and the same sample provided the 8 T cell receptor beta chains below, sequenced in a study of T cell repertoires in cytomegalovirus infection. No antigens are known for them. Via MiXCR, TCRdb re-called the reads, giving one row per CDR3 protein. This sample has about 920,000 distinct CDR3 sequences, with approximately 31% found just once. This specimen was cultured CD8+ T cells from PBMCs, taken from culture after CMV antigen stimulation. These receptors were obtained from a human donor in good health (CMV status not recorded). Some clones in this sample may be carry-over from other donors' samples.

The rearrangement links TRBV13 to TRBJ2-7, with 8 nucleotides matching TRBD1. Germline assignment: CDR1 PRHDT and CDR2 FYEKMQ (reference sequence). Trimming at V came to 3 bases and at J to 3 bases, leaving 10 bases not matched to a gene. CDR3 size: 16 residues. DNA of the CDR3: TGTGCCAGCAGCTTTGGCGGACAGGGCAGGGGCTACGAGCAGTACTTC. Translating it yields CASSFGGQGRGYEQYF.

This clonotype came up many times. The chain links TRBV7-2 to TRBJ2-7; perhaps TRBD1 as D (6 bases). Germline V lookup: CDR1 SGHTA, CDR2 FQGNSA. The CDR3 has 13 residues. V shed 5 bases and J shed 3 bases, with 11 bases lying between them. CDR3 nucleotide sequence: TGTGCCAGCAGCCTAAACAGGGACTACGAGCAGTACGTC. Translated, it gives CASSLNRDYEQYV.

V gene TRBV12-3 or TRBV12-4 combines with J gene TRBJ2-7, with D unresolved. The V gene lost 3 bases and the J gene lost 6 bases, with 18 bases spanning the gap. There are 15 residues in the CDR3. The DNA of the CDR3 is TGTGCCAGCAGTTTCAGCACCCGCATTAGTGGCGAGCAGTACTTC. Its protein product is CASSFSTRISGEQYF.

This clonotype was counted between two and nine times. This chain uses TRBV4-3 with TRBJ2-1, with 10 bases lining up with TRBD2. Germline V gene data show CDR1 as LGHNA and CDR2 as YSLEER. V shed 3 bases, J shed 7 bases, and the junction held 9 bases outside the gene matches. The CDR3 consists of 16 residues. CDR3 nucleotide sequence: TGCGCCAGCAGCCACTCGAGCGGGGGGGCTCGGAATGAGCAGTTCTTC. This sequence encodes CASSHSSGGARNEQFF.

This chain connects TRBV10-2 to TRBJ2-3, with 8 positions matching TRBD2. This CDR3 comprises 15 residues. Unmatched junction bases numbered 6, after V lost 7 bases and J lost 0 bases. Germline lookup yields CDR1 WSHSY and CDR2 SAAADI. The CDR3 protein is CASTAGAPSTDTQYF. DNA for the CDR3: TGCGCCAGCACAGCGGGGGCTCCTAGCACAGATACGCAGTATTTT.

The table lists this clonotype with a few counts. The CDR3 here is CASSQARGRTEAFF. CDR3 nucleotides: TGCGCCAGCAGCCAAGCCAGGGGTCGGACTGAAGCTTTCTTT. The V gene is TRBV4-1, the J gene TRBJ1-1; a possible D gene is TRBD1 (6 bases). CDR1 is MGHRA and CDR2 is YSYEKL in the germline V gene. The length of the CDR3 is 14 residues. Trimming took 1 base from V and 5 from J, leaving 11 bases between them.

At least ten counts were recorded for this clonotype. V and J are TRBV20-1 and TRBJ2-7; TRBD1 matches at 8 bases. Unmatched junction bases numbered 11, after V lost 1 base and J lost 0 bases. The CDR3 has 17 residues. Looked up from germline, CDR1 is DFQATT and CDR2 is SNEGSKA (reference sequence). As DNA, the CDR3 is TGCAGTGCTAGAGTAAGCGCCGAGGGACAGGTCTCCTACGAGCAGTACTTC. It specifies CSARVSAEGQVSYEQYF.

The chain has TRBV7-9 and TRBJ2-1; a possible D gene is TRBD2 (5 bases). Per the germline V gene, CDR1 is SEHNR and CDR2 is FQNEAQ (reference sequence). V was cut by 5 bases and J by 12 bases, with 14 bases left in between. CDR3 length: 12 residues. The CDR3 bases are TGTGCCAGCAGCCCTGGCGGGCTGGGGCAGTTCTTC. This gives the protein CASSPGGLGQFF. The whole variable domain, remainder taken from reference TRBV7-9 and TRBJ2-1, is DTGVSQNPRHKITKRGQNVTFRCDPISEHNRLYWYRQTLGQGPEFLTYFQNEAQLEKSRLLSDRFSAERPKGSFSTLEIQRTEQGDSAMYLCASSPGGLGQFFGPGTRLTVL.